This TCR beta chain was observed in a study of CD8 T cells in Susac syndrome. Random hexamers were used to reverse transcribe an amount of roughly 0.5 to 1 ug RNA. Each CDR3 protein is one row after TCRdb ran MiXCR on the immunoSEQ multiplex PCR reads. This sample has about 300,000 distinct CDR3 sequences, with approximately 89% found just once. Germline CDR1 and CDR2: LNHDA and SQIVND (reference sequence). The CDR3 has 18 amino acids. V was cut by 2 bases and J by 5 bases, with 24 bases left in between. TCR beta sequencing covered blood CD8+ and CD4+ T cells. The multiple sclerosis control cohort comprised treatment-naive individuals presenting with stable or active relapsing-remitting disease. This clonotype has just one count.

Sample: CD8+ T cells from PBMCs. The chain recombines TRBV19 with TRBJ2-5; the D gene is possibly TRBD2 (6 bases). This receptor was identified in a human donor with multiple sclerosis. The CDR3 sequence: CASSISPVGDFFRETQYF. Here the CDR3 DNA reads TGTGCCAGTAGTATATCCCCCGTTGGGGACTTTTTCCGGGAGACCCAGTACTTC.